The 20 T cell receptor beta chains below were found in one sample sequenced in a study of blood T cells in healthy people across ages (dated by TCRdb to about 2015). Library preparation was by 5' RACE. Sequencing used an Illumina HiSeq 2500. The second PCR ran for roughly 6 to 11 cycles and used a J-beta primer mix along with a sample-barcoded 5' primer. The raw public reads went through TCRdb reprocessing: fastp at Q25, MiXCR clone calling, in-frame beta chains kept. Each CDR3 protein gets just one entry, which takes the most common genes and DNA from the rows behind it. The sample includes hundreds of thousands of distinct CDR3 sequences, with 46% observed a single time. The top ten clones comprise 18% of the sample. The sequencing sample was made of blood. The receptor source for this set is a man older than 75 in good health.

V usage is TRBV18 and J usage is TRBJ2-3; TRBD2 aligns across 7 bases. This CDR3 contains 15 residues. With 2 bases clipped from V and 4 bases from J, the junction kept 6 bases outside the gene matches. Germline CDR1 KGHSH, CDR2 LQKENI. This CDR3 reads CASSPSSGVADTQYF. The CDR3 nucleotides are TGTGCCAGCTCACCATCCAGCGGGGTGGCAGATACGCAGTATTTT.

The chain employs TRBV29-1 and TRBJ2-3, with TRBD2 as a possible D gene (5 bases). Trimming removed 7 bases at V and 6 bases at J, with 20 bases between. The V gene's germline CDR1 is SQVTM and CDR2 ANQGSEA. The CDR3 runs 14 residues. The CDR3 here is CSALTGLFYDTQYF. The CDR3 region has the DNA TGCAGCGCTCTTACGGGGTTGTTCTATGATACGCAGTATTTT.

Ten or more counts support this clonotype. CDR3 nucleotide sequence: TGCAGCGTTGAAGGCGGGAGTCCCTACAATGAGCAGTTCTTC. It is translated as CSVEGGSPYNEQFF. The chain combines TRBV29-1 with TRBJ2-1, with TRBD2 matching over 7 bases. Germline CDR1 and CDR2: SQVTM and ANQGSEA. V was clipped by 1 base and J by 2 bases; unmatched bases: 2. The CDR3 has 14 amino acids.

V gene TRBV6-2 or TRBV6-3 combines with J gene TRBJ2-2; TRBD1 aligns across 8 bases. The CDR3 extends over 15 amino acids. The V segment lost 5 bases and the J segment 5 bases; nucleotides outside the gene matches: 7. Germline assignment: CDR1 MNHEY and CDR2 SVGEGT. Written as DNA, the CDR3 is TGTGCCAGCAGTCAGGGGGCGAGGGGGACCGGGGAGCTGTTTTTT. As protein: CASSQGARGTGELFF.

This chain joins TRBV20-1 and TRBJ2-7; 10 positions match TRBD1. There are 17 residues in the CDR3. From germline, CDR1 is DFQATT and CDR2 SNEGSKA (reference sequence). V shed 3 bases and J 2 bases; nucleotides not matched to a gene: 13. In nucleotides, the CDR3 is TGCAGTGCTAGGGGATCACTATCCGGGACAGGGGCCTACGAGCAGTACTTC. Its protein is CSARGSLSGTGAYEQYF.

This chain links TRBV6-6 with TRBJ2-5, with a possible D match to TRBD2 (6 bases). The CDR3 spans 14 residues. Per germline, CDR1 MNHNY and CDR2 SVGAGI (reference sequence). V was pared by 6 bases and J by 2 bases, with 13 bases between. The CDR3 region is CASRLSGGQETQYF. The CDR3 nucleotides read TGTGCCAGCAGGTTATCCGGGGGACAAGAGACCCAGTACTTC.

The rearrangement links TRBV20-1 to TRBJ2-1, with TRBD2 matching 10 bases. The germline gives CDR1 DFQATT, CDR2 SNEGSKA (reference sequence). This CDR3 has 16 amino acids. V shed 0 bases and J 4 bases; nucleotides not matched to a gene: 6. CDR3 in DNA: TGCAGTGCTAGAGACATAGCGGGAGGAGATTACAATGAGCAGTTCTTC. The encoded protein is CSARDIAGGDYNEQFF.

The V call is TRBV20-1, the J call TRBJ2-7; 12 nucleotides match TRBD2. The ends lost 6 bases at V and 3 bases at J; junction bases unmatched: 9. The CDR3 loop spans 15 amino acids. Per the germline V gene, CDR1 is DFQATT and CDR2 is SNEGSKA (reference sequence). The DNA of the CDR3 is TGCAGTGCACACCCGACTAGCGGGAGAATCTACGAGCAGTACTTC. As protein: CSAHPTSGRIYEQYF.

Note on this clonotype: Compared with germline, one end of the junction differs, possibly owing to a read error. The rearrangement uses TRBV12-3 or TRBV12-4 and TRBJ2-5; 8 bases align to TRBD1. CDR3 length: 14 amino acids. The CDR3 here is CASSRTGNMEIQYF. The CDR3 region has the DNA TGTGCCAGCAGCCGGACAGGGAATATGGAGATCCAGTACTTC.

This clonotype has just a few counts. This chain joins TRBV20-1 and TRBJ1-1; D gene ambiguous. Germline lookup yields CDR1 DFQATT and CDR2 SNEGSKA (reference sequence). The CDR3 is 10 residues long. V was trimmed by 3 bases and J by 10 bases, leaving 9 bases between them. The CDR3 loop is CSARDLAAFF. DNA of the CDR3: TGCAGTGCTAGGGATTTAGCAGCTTTCTTT.

This clonotype was counted only a few times. The gene calls are TRBV5-1 and TRBJ2-1; D is unclear. Deletions cut 4 bases from V and 12 bases from J, with 14 bases between. The CDR3 is made up of 12 amino acids. Looked up from germline, CDR1 is SGHRS and CDR2 is YFSETQ. The CDR3 loop is CASSEWDKAQFF. The CDR3 nucleotides are TGCGCCAGCAGCGAGTGGGATAAGGCGCAGTTCTTC.

In this sample, this clonotype turned up a few times. CDR3: CASSTRQGDSYEQYF. DNA of the CDR3: TGTGCCAGCAGCACCAGACAGGGGGACTCCTACGAGCAGTACTTC. The V gene is TRBV11-3, the J gene TRBJ2-7; 9 positions match TRBD1. The CDR3 is made up of 15 amino acids. Germline assignment: CDR1 SGHNT and CDR2 YENEEA. The J segment lost 0 bases and the V segment lost 5 bases, leaving 5 bases of the junction unmatched.

V gene TRBV9 combines with J gene TRBJ1-4, with D tentatively TRBD1 (6 bases). The ends were cut back, 2 bases at V and 0 bases at J, with 8 bases in the middle. This CDR3 is 15 amino acids long. The germline CDR1 and CDR2 sequences are SGDLS and YYNGEE. The chain's CDR3 is CASSVGQSTNEKLFF. CDR3 in DNA: TGTGCCAGCAGCGTCGGACAGTCAACTAATGAAAAACTGTTTTTT. Based on the CDR3 plus reference TRBV9 and TRBJ1-4, the full variable domain is DSGVTQTPKHLITATGQRVTLRCSPRSGDLSVYWYQQSLDQGLQFLIQYYNGEERAKGNILERFSAQQFPDLHSELNLSSLELGDSALYFCASSVGQSTNEKLFFGSGTQLSVL.

This chain joins TRBV20-1 and TRBJ2-1, with TRBD1 as a possible D gene (5 bases). Germline assignment: CDR1 DFQATT and CDR2 SNEGSKA (reference sequence). V gave up 0 bases and J gave up 10 bases, with 19 bases separating them. The CDR3 covers 15 residues. CDR3 amino acids: CSARDGWGGAHEQFF. For the CDR3, the DNA is TGCAGTGCTAGAGATGGGTGGGGCGGCGCCCACGAGCAGTTCTTC.

This sequence joins TRBV4-3 and TRBJ2-1, with D unclear. V was cut by 0 bases and J by 4 bases, with 10 bases left in between. The CDR3 loop spans 15 amino acids. Germline-derived CDR1 and CDR2 are LGHNA and YSLEER. The CDR3 region is CASSQDARAYNEQFF. CDR3 sequence (DNA): TGCGCCAGCAGCCAAGATGCCCGGGCGTACAATGAGCAGTTCTTC.

The J gene is TRBJ1-5, the V gene TRBV7-2; no clear D gene. The germline CDR1 and CDR2 sequences are SGHTA and FQGNSA. The CDR3 is made up of 13 amino acids. The V and J ends lost 5 bases and 3 bases respectively, with 8 bases between them. CDR3 region: CASSPVYNQPQHF. As DNA, the CDR3 is TGTGCCAGCAGCCCAGTCTACAATCAGCCCCAGCATTTT. The entire variable domain, with the rest obtained from reference TRBV7-2 and TRBJ1-5, is as follows: GAGVSQSPSNKVTEKGKDVELRCDPISGHTALYWYRQSLGQGLEFLIYFQGNSAPDKSGLPSDRFSAERTGGSVSTLTIQRTQQEDSAVYLCASSPVYNQPQHFGDGTRLSIL.

This clonotype was counted ten times or more. The CDR3 bases are TGTGCCAGCAGTTTAACGGGGAGAAGGTCCTACGAGCAGTACTTC. This translates into CASSLTGRRSYEQYF. The gene calls are TRBV27 and TRBJ2-7; weak D call: TRBD2 (5 bases). In germline, CDR1 is MNHEY, CDR2 SMNVEV (reference sequence). V gave up 2 bases and J gave up 1 base, with 12 bases separating them. The CDR3 spans 15 residues.

This clonotype was picked up a small number of times. The chain is built from TRBV2 and TRBJ1-2, with 8 bases matching TRBD1. This CDR3 spans 15 amino acids. The trim removed 4 bases at V and 3 bases at J, leaving 7 bases unmatched. Germline-derived CDR1 and CDR2 are SNHLY and FYNNEI. The CDR3 here is CASSVRGQGHYGYTF. In nucleotides, the CDR3 is TGTGCCAGCAGTGTGCGCGGACAGGGCCACTATGGCTACACCTTC.

This clonotype was detected many times. The chain recombines TRBV12-3 or TRBV12-4 with TRBJ2-7; D possibly uses TRBD1 or TRBD2 (5 bases each). Between the trimmed V and J ends, which lost 3 bases and 6 bases, there was a span of 9 bases. This CDR3 has 12 amino acids. The CDR3 sequence is CASSFEGIEQYF. Here the CDR3 DNA reads TGTGCCAGCAGTTTTGAGGGGATCGAGCAGTACTTC.

The CDR3 DNA reads TGTGCCAGCAGCCCTAGGGACGGATCCTACGAGCAGTACTTC. Its protein product is CASSPRDGSYEQYF. The rearrangement joins TRBV11-2 to TRBJ2-7; D tentatively reads TRBD1 or TRBD2 (5 bases each). V lost 5 bases and J 1 base, leaving 12 bases between the germline ends. The CDR3 totals 14 residues. From germline, CDR1 is SGHAT and CDR2 FQNNGV.